This T cell receptor (beta chain) was retrieved from a study of shared clonotypes between healthy human individuals (dated by TCRdb to 2018 to 2021). About the full investigation: The cohort comprised two women and a few men aged 18 to 49 years. For each donor, CD4 naive and CD4 memory were each run on three plates, CD8 naive on two plates, and CD8 memory on one plate. Leukapheresis yielded between about 0.94 and 10 billion PBMCs per donor. To estimate repertoire size and how much clonotypes are shared between individuals, the study performed deep sequencing of blood TCR repertoires from 4 to 6 healthy adults. To increase sequencing depth and limit assay-specific biases, TCR repertoire library preparation and sequencing were carried out by different laboratories using diverse techniques. General study outcomes and caveats: Clonotypes shared by all four sorted-subset donors showed higher generation probabilities than non-shared clonotypes. Because the study included a small number of donors, the genetic and exposure-history diversity represented was limited. Only blood was sampled, and tissue TCR repertoires likely differ from those in blood. About 5% of naive CD4, around 3.6% of naive CD8, around 2.3% of memory CD4, and about 0.4% of memory CD8 clonotypes were shared across several donors. Even with the large sequencing depth, rarefaction of the sorted-subset datasets indicated that sequencing was incomplete. Pairwise subsampling led to the expectation that sequencing depth would affect the degree of clonotype sharing among donors. Naive subsets generally had larger estimated clonotype richness than memory subsets.

Using the deep immunoSEQ assay, TCR CDR3 regions were amplified from genomic DNA by multiplex PCR. Extracted genomic DNA from each cell subset was spread evenly across all wells of several immunoSEQ 96-well plates, with each plate serving as a replicate. For sorted subsets, each replicate PCR was loaded with about 0.2 ug genomic DNA, equivalent to approximately 33,000 T cell genomes. The purified libraries were quantified using a Qubit 3.0 fluorometer, sized with a Bioanalyzer 2100, and then quantified again using the KAPA Library Quantification kit. A separate single-read 150-cycle Illumina NextSeq 550 flow cell was used to sequence each immunoSEQ 96-well plate. In the paper's pipeline: Because only junctional sequences without quality scores were contained in the immunoSEQ output, filtering matching that applied to full-length reads could not be performed. Sequences were annotated with PyIR, a Python wrapper for IgBLAST v1.9, using IMGT germline references to assign V/J genes and CDR3. Reads were filtered out if the reads had weak V/J assignments (E-value above 1e-6), no CDR3, stop codons, out-of-frame junctions, or ambiguous translated residues. V3J clonotypes were defined by identical inferred V gene, J gene, and CDR3 amino acid sequence. Percentage overlap between repertoires was calculated by dividing the number of shared unique clonotypes by the size of the smaller repertoire. Three approaches were used to assess repertoire richness: RTK rarefaction, the Chao1 estimator, and Recon v2.1 estimates of unobserved clonotypes. OLGA was used to compute generation probabilities for all TCRbeta clonotypes that the gDNA method yielded from a handful of donors. Imported from immuneACCESS, the table was reduced by TCRdb to in-frame sequences with V and J called. These copies leave out some clones; in studies compared against another copy, an unresolved V gene accounts for under half, and the cause of the remainder is not known. That table gives V, J and clone size, and the DNA gave D and trimming. The sample table contains 700,000 to 950,000 clones; only one count was recorded for 95% to 97% of them. About 0.25% of the sample is in the top ten clones.

Turning to this clone: Its target antigen remains unknown. No base-level quality is on record; no much larger clone is a single base apart.

CD8 naive samples were obtained by positive selection for CCR7 among CD45RO-negative cells, yielding a CD45RA+CCR7+ population from which TemRA cells were excluded. The donors were healthy, HIV-negative adults with no recently reported acute infections or vaccinations. Every donor was a Caucasian adult living in Nashville, Tennessee, USA. Blood was collected by leukapheresis, and PBMCs were isolated by Ficoll-Histopaque density gradient centrifugation and then cryopreserved in liquid nitrogen vapor phase. Purity and quantity of every magnetically sorted T cell population were checked by analytical flow cytometry. From each sorted fraction, genomic DNA was isolated and quantified by UV absorbance on a Nanodrop 2000c. V is cut by 5 bases and J by 0 bases, and the space between the germline ends is 11 bases. The cysteine opens and the phenylalanine closes a CDR3 of 15 amino acids. Only the CDR3 part of the read is kept: 45 bases, read in frame from the first base. From a lookup of the germline V gene (reference sequence), CDR1 and CDR2 are SEHNR and FQNEAQ.

Here the chain combines TRBV7-9 and TRBJ1-5; matching of 6 bases hints at TRBD1 as the D gene. Sequencing was carried out using naive CD8+ T cells sorted from blood. In the paper's terms, the cell subset or site label means: CD45RA+CCR7+. This TCR came from a man younger than 40 in good health. The DNA is TGTGCCAGCAGCATAGGGACATATAGCAATCAGCCCCAGCATTTT. The translation is CASSIGTYSNQPQHF.